Following are 13 T cell receptor beta chains from one sample sequenced in a study of blood T cell repertoires in COVID-19. TCRdb keeps only in-frame clones here, not all; method: immunoSEQ multiplex PCR. This table has more than 300,000 clones, around four fifths appearing once. The sample consisted of peripheral blood. All receptors derive from a woman aged 45-65 years with acute or convalescent COVID-19.

The chain's CDR3 is CASSLPFRYGYTF. CDR3 nucleotides: TGTGCCAGCAGCCTCCCCTTCCGCTATGGCTACACCTTC. The chain has TRBV11-2 and TRBJ1-2; D is unresolved. This CDR3 region has 13 residues. Trimming pared 5 bases from V and 4 bases from J, leaving 11 bases between. Germline V gives CDR1 SGHAT, CDR2 FQNNGV.

The J gene is TRBJ1-4, the V gene TRBV6-6, with 12 bases identical to TRBD1. The CDR3 loop spans 16 amino acids. Per germline, CDR1 MNHNY and CDR2 SVGAGI (reference sequence). The V gene end was trimmed by 2 bases and the J gene end by 8 bases; junction bases not matched to a gene: 6. Here the CDR3 DNA reads TGTGCCAGCAGTTACGATCCGGGACAGGGGGCGGAAAAACTGTTTTTT. Translation gives CASSYDPGQGAEKLFF.

The chain recombines TRBV9 with TRBJ1-2, with D possibly TRBD1 on 5 matching bases. The CDR3 loop spans 15 amino acids. Germline CDR1 and CDR2: SGDLS and YYNGEE. V was cut by 4 bases and J by 4 bases, with 17 bases left in between. In nucleotides, the CDR3 is TGTGCCAGCAGCACCCGGGGGGGTACGGTCTATGGCTACACCTTC. Translated, it gives CASSTRGGTVYGYTF.

The chain has TRBV5-4 and TRBJ1-4, with 8 bases matching TRBD1. Germline-derived CDR1 and CDR2 are SGHNT and YYREEE (reference sequence). The CDR3 extends over 16 amino acids. Losses at the gene ends were 0 bases for V and 3 bases for J; bases not matched to a gene: 4. CDR3: CASSLDQGASNEKLFF. The CDR3 DNA is TGTGCCAGCAGCTTGGATCAGGGGGCTTCTAATGAAAAACTGTTTTTT.

The rearrangement uses TRBV11-3 and TRBJ2-1, with TRBD1 matching 9 bases. The germline CDR1 and CDR2 sequences are SGHNT and YENEEA. This CDR3 region has 15 residues. Trimming took 6 bases from V and 5 from J; bases not matched to a gene: 8. CDR3 sequence reads: CASRVDRGTDNEQFF. The CDR3 DNA follows: TGTGCCAGCAGGGTGGACAGGGGTACGGACAATGAGCAGTTCTTC.

The chain joins TRBV14 to TRBJ2-7, with 10 bases that match TRBD1. This CDR3 spans 16 amino acids. Germline V gene data show CDR1 as SGHDN and CDR2 as FVKESK. Trimming at V came to 4 bases and at J to 0 bases, leaving 6 bases not matched to a gene. The CDR3 sequence is CASSRAGTGVSYEQYF. CDR3 nucleotides: TGTGCCAGCAGCCGCGCCGGGACAGGGGTCTCCTACGAGCAGTACTTC. Variable domain in full (rest from reference TRBV14 and TRBJ2-7): EAGVTQFPSHSVIEKGQTVTLRCDPISGHDNLYWYRRVMGKEIKFLLHFVKESKQDESGMPNNRFLAERTGGTYSTLKVQPAELEDSGVYFCASSRAGTGVSYEQYFGPGTRLTVT.

This sequence joins TRBV9 and TRBJ1-3, with 9 bases lining up with TRBD1. The trim removed 4 bases at V and 2 bases at J, leaving 7 bases unmatched. Germline loops: CDR1 SGDLS, CDR2 YYNGEE. The CDR3 sequence is 16 residues long. The CDR3 region has the DNA TGTGCCAGCAGCCCGTGGACAGGGGAAACTGGAAACACCATATATTTT. Encoded protein: CASSPWTGETGNTIYF.

The chain recombines TRBV28 with TRBJ1-4; a possible D gene is TRBD1 (5 bases). Trimming stripped 5 bases from V and 0 bases from J, with 10 bases between. The CDR3 sequence is 15 residues long. Germline V gives CDR1 MDHEN, CDR2 SYDVKM. The CDR3 spells CASSLGTSTNEKLFF. The CDR3 DNA reads TGTGCCAGCAGTCTAGGGACTTCAACTAATGAAAAACTGTTTTTT.

This rearrangement joins TRBV6-2 or TRBV6-3 to TRBJ1-1; D remains unclear. V gave up 0 bases and J gave up 7 bases, with 9 bases separating them. The CDR3 spans 13 residues. The V gene's germline CDR1 is MNHEY and CDR2 SVGEGT. CDR3 sequence (DNA): TGTGCCAGCAGTTACTCGAAAGAGAGTGAAGCTTTCTTT. This gives the protein CASSYSKESEAFF.

CDR3 DNA: TGTGCCAGTAGTAGCCGGGACAGGGCCGGCACTGAAGCTTTCTTT. This encodes CASSSRDRAGTEAFF. The chain combines TRBV19 with TRBJ1-1; 9 positions agree with TRBD1. The CDR3 runs 15 residues. V lost 4 bases to trimming and J lost 4 bases; unmatched junction nucleotides: 7. Germline V lookup: CDR1 LNHDA, CDR2 SQIVND (reference sequence).

Of note for this clone: Other DNA variants within this sample encode the same CDR3. The CDR3 is CASSPYSGGNTIYF. As DNA, the CDR3 is TGTGCCAGCAGCCCCTATTCGGGTGGAAACACCATATATTTT. The rearrangement links TRBV3-1 (or the pseudogene TRBV3-2) to TRBJ1-3; no reliable D call. Per the germline V gene, CDR1 is LGHDT and CDR2 is YNNKEL (reference sequence). Trimming left V 4 bases short and J 3 bases short, with 10 bases between. The CDR3 contains 14 residues.

The chain carries TRBV6-5 and TRBJ2-7; TRBD2 agrees at 7 bases. The CDR3 has 12 residues. V was pared by 8 bases and J by 3 bases, with 4 bases of the junction left unmatched. Germline values: CDR1 MNHEY, CDR2 SVGAGI. The CDR3 region has the DNA TGTGCCAGCGGGAGGGGTGGCTACGAGCAGTACTTC. This encodes CASGRGGYEQYF.

The chain uses TRBV10-3 and TRBJ2-2; a weak D match, TRBD1 (6 bases). Per germline, CDR1 ENHRY and CDR2 SYGVKD. V was trimmed by 11 bases and J by 5 bases, leaving 15 bases between them. This CDR3 is built from 13 residues. DNA of the CDR3: TGTGCCGTACAGGGTGCAGGTACCGGGGAGCTGTTTTTT. The encoded protein is CAVQGAGTGELFF.